Presented here are 20 T cell receptor beta chains from one specimen sequenced in a study of cytotoxic CD8 clonotypes in ibrutinib-treated CLL. Generated by immunoSEQ multiplex PCR, the TCRdb table keeps only in-frame clones and is missing some. The sample shows 75,000 to 80,000 clones, over 80% of them seen only once. The sequencing used PBMCs, collected after 24 months of ibrutinib treatment. The receptor source for this set is a human donor with chronic lymphocytic leukemia.

The rearrangement uses TRBV6-6 and TRBJ1-4; D is possibly TRBD1 (5 bases). The CDR3 runs 15 residues. V gave up 0 bases and J gave up 6 bases, with 11 bases separating them. Germline V CDR1 and CDR2: MNHNY, SVGAGI (reference sequence). DNA for the CDR3: TGTGCCAGCAGTTACTCGAACGGGGGTGATGAAAAACTGTTTTTT. As protein: CASSYSNGGDEKLFF.

The V call is TRBV6-5, the J call TRBJ2-1; 10 positions agree with TRBD1. V lost 0 bases and J lost 14; bases outside the gene matches: 7. The CDR3 length is 14 residues. Germline V gene lookup returns CDR1 MNHEY and CDR2 SVGAGI. The CDR3 region is CASSYSTGTGVEFF. The CDR3 nucleotides are TGTGCCAGCAGTTACTCGACCGGGACAGGGGTCGAGTTCTTC.

The rearrangement uses TRBV6-5 and TRBJ2-1, with D possibly TRBD2 on 7 matching bases. Germline-derived CDR1 and CDR2 are MNHEY and SVGAGI. V was clipped by 4 bases and J by 8 bases, with 21 bases between them. The CDR3 runs to 16 residues. The CDR3 here is CASSSSRLVGGDEQFF. DNA for the CDR3: TGTGCCAGCAGTTCCTCAAGACTAGTAGGGGGGGATGAGCAGTTCTTC.

The rearrangement links TRBV5-1 to TRBJ2-5; either TRBD1 or TRBD2 may fit D (5 bases each). V lost 4 bases and J lost 7, with 14 bases in between. The CDR3 contains 13 residues. CDR1 and CDR2 from the germline V gene are SGHRS and YFSETQ. The CDR3, as DNA: TGCGCCAGCAGCGTGGACGGGGCAGGGACCCAGTACTTC. Its protein product is CASSVDGAGTQYF. Full variable domain (outside the CDR3, taken from reference TRBV5-1 and TRBJ2-5): KAGVTQTPRYLIKTRGQQVTLSCSPISGHRSVSWYQQTPGQGLQFLFEYFSETQRNKGNFPGRFSGRQFSNSRSEMNVSTLELGDSALYLCASSVDGAGTQYFGPGTRLLVL.

This clone was recorded only once. The rearrangement joins TRBV2 to TRBJ2-7, with 12 bases aligning to TRBD2. Germline V gene lookup returns CDR1 SNHLY and CDR2 FYNNEI. Trimming removed 5 bases from V and 2 bases from J; junction bases left unmatched: 16. This CDR3 spans 19 amino acids. CDR3 sequence: CASSPPLLAGGPDPYEQYF. The CDR3 region has the DNA TGTGCCAGCAGTCCACCACTTCTAGCGGGAGGGCCCGACCCCTACGAGCAGTACTTC.

The rearrangement links TRBV7-6 to TRBJ2-1; 8 positions match TRBD2. V shed 0 bases, J shed 5 bases, and the junction held 9 bases outside the gene matches. Germline assignment: CDR1 SGHVS and CDR2 FNYEAQ. The length of the CDR3 is 17 residues. The CDR3: CASSLAGGTRSDNEQFF. For the CDR3, the DNA is TGTGCCAGCAGCTTAGCGGGAGGGACTAGGTCGGACAATGAGCAGTTCTTC.

This chain uses TRBV2 with TRBJ2-3; TRBD2 agrees at 8 bases. The CDR3 covers 16 residues. V shed 7 bases, J shed 0 bases, and the junction held 9 bases outside the gene matches. From germline, CDR1 is SNHLY and CDR2 FYNNEI. CDR3 protein: CASNGGGRPSTDTQYF. The CDR3 bases are TGTGCCAGCAACGGGGGGGGCCGCCCCAGCACAGATACGCAGTATTTT.

This clone was seen more than once but under ten times. This chain links TRBV27 with TRBJ1-1; 9 bases are shared with TRBD1. In germline, CDR1 is MNHEY, CDR2 SMNVEV (reference sequence). The CDR3 contains 16 residues. The trim removed 6 bases at V and 0 bases at J, leaving 8 bases unmatched. The CDR3 sequence is CASRKDRGGLNTEAFF. CDR3 nucleotides: TGTGCCAGCAGAAAGGACAGGGGAGGATTGAACACTGAAGCTTTCTTT.

The chain links TRBV5-1 to TRBJ1-1, with D possibly matching TRBD1 (5 bases). Germline V gene data show CDR1 as SGHRS and CDR2 as YFSETQ. V lost 1 base to trimming and J lost 4 bases, with 14 bases between them. The CDR3 is 15 residues long. CDR3 DNA sequence: TGCGCCAGCAGCTTGTTGGGGGTCAGTGGCACTGAAGCTTTCTTT. Its translation is CASSLLGVSGTEAFF.

V gene TRBV7-9 combines with J gene TRBJ1-3; D call uncertain. V lost 2 bases and J 0 bases, leaving 8 bases between the germline ends. This CDR3 is 15 amino acids long. Germline CDR1 SEHNR, CDR2 FQNEAQ (reference sequence). This CDR3 is CASSLKPNSGNTIYF. DNA of the CDR3: TGTGCCAGCAGCTTAAAGCCCAACTCTGGAAACACCATATATTTT.

This clone was seen a few times. The genes are TRBV18 and TRBJ1-5, with D possibly matching TRBD1 (5 bases). The CDR3 runs 16 residues. V was pared by 3 bases and J by 4 bases, with 16 bases between. Per the germline V gene, CDR1 is KGHSH and CDR2 is LQKENI. CDR3 coding DNA: TGTGCCAGCTCACCTTTCGCTGGCCAGGGAAATCAGCCCCAGCATTTT. Its translation is CASSPFAGQGNQPQHF. The entire variable domain, with the rest obtained from reference TRBV18 and TRBJ1-5, is as follows: NAGVMQNPRHLVRRRGQEARLRCSPMKGHSHVYWYRQLPEEGLKFMVYLQKENIIDESGMPKERFSAEFPKEGPSILRIQQVVRGDSAAYFCASSPFAGQGNQPQHFGDGTRLSIL.

In this sample, this clone turned up many times. Here the CDR3 reads CASHPARQGGNYGYTF. For the CDR3, the DNA is TGTGCCAGCCACCCGGCGAGGCAGGGGGGTAACTATGGCTACACCTTC. The rearrangement uses TRBV25-1 and TRBJ1-2, with 7 positions matching TRBD1. The CDR3 length is 16 residues. CDR1 and CDR2 from the germline V gene are MGHDK and SYGVNS. With V trimmed by 8 bases and J by 1 base, 13 bases remained unmatched.

This clone was seen more than once but under ten times. This chain uses TRBV21-1 with TRBJ1-1; the D call TRBD1 from the table was never checked on the DNA. TRBV21-1 is a pseudogene segment. There are 13 residues in the CDR3. CDR3 residues: CASSKAGNTEAFF. CDR3 DNA: TGTGCCAGCAGCAAAGCTGGCAACACTGAAGCTTTCTTT.

The chain uses TRBV28 and TRBJ1-5, with D uncertain. Deletions cut 3 bases from V and 3 bases from J, with 9 bases between. CDR1 is MDHEN, CDR2 SYDVKM, per germline. The CDR3 covers 14 residues. The CDR3 region has the DNA TGTGCCAGCAGTTTTGGAGACTTCAATCAGCCCCAGCATTTT. This sequence encodes CASSFGDFNQPQHF.

The J gene is TRBJ2-1, the V gene TRBV5-1, with D unclear. Per the germline V gene, CDR1 is SGHRS and CDR2 is YFSETQ. CDR3 length: 14 amino acids. V was cut by 5 bases and J by 5 bases, with 14 bases left in between. CDR3 protein: CASRPFIADNEQFF. The CDR3 coding sequence is TGCGCCAGCAGGCCATTTATCGCCGACAATGAGCAGTTCTTC.

The chain has TRBV7-2 and TRBJ2-7; 10 positions agree with TRBD1. Unmatched junction bases numbered 8, after V lost 0 bases and J lost 6 bases. The germline V gene encodes CDR1 SGHTA and CDR2 FQGNSA. This CDR3 is built from 16 residues. This CDR3 reads CASSLASGTGAGEQYF. CDR3 DNA: TGTGCCAGCAGCTTAGCCTCCGGGACAGGGGCGGGCGAGCAGTACTTC.

The genes are TRBV5-4 and TRBJ2-5, with 10 bases identical to TRBD2. CDR3 length: 16 amino acids. With 2 bases clipped from V and 2 bases from J, the junction kept 6 bases outside the gene matches. Per the germline V gene, CDR1 is SGHNT and CDR2 is YYREEE (reference sequence). The CDR3 sequence is CASSFPSGRGQETQYF. DNA for the CDR3: TGTGCCAGCAGCTTCCCTAGCGGGAGAGGTCAAGAGACCCAGTACTTC.

V is TRBV7-6 and J is TRBJ2-7, with a weak D call TRBD1 (5 bases). Per the germline V gene, CDR1 is SGHVS and CDR2 is FNYEAQ. The CDR3 contains 14 residues. V was pared by 1 base and J by 1 base, with 8 bases between. The CDR3 region is CASSLGAGSYEQYF. CDR3 DNA: TGTGCCAGCAGCTTAGGGGCAGGGTCCTACGAGCAGTACTTC.

This sequence joins TRBV18 and TRBJ2-1, with TRBD2 identical over 15 bases. The CDR3 is 15 amino acids. CDR1 is KGHSH and CDR2 is LQKENI in the germline V gene. V lost 3 bases and J lost 13; bases outside the gene matches: 7. The CDR3 reads CASSPRGLAGGPQFF. The CDR3 DNA reads as TGTGCCAGCTCACCTAGGGGACTAGCGGGAGGCCCTCAGTTCTTC.

CDR3 amino acids: CASSPNRGQVQETQYF. CDR3 in DNA: TGTGCCAGCAGCCCCAATCGGGGACAGGTCCAAGAGACCCAGTACTTC. The rearrangement joins TRBV7-9 to TRBJ2-5; 8 positions match TRBD1. V dropped 5 bases and J dropped 1; count of bases not matched to a gene: 9. Looked up from germline, CDR1 is SEHNR and CDR2 is FQNEAQ (reference sequence). The CDR3 covers 16 residues.